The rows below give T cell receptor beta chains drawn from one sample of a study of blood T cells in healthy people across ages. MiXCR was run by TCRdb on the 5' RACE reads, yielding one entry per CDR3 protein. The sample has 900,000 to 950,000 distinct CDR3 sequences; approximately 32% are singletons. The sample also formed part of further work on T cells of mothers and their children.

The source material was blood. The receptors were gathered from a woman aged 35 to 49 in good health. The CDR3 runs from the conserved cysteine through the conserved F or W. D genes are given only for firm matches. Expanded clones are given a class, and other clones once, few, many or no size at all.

CDR3: CASSYGASSTDTQYF
DNA: TGCGCCAGCAGCTATGGGGCGTCGAGCACAGATACGCAGTATTTT
V: TRBV5-1
J: TRBJ2-3
size: NA
D: NA

CDR3: CASTDIRGGHNEQYF
DNA: TGTGCCAGCACCGACATACGGGGGGGGCACAATGAGCAGTACTTC
V: TRBV6-6
J: TRBJ2-4
size: NA
D: TRBD2

CDR3: CASSPGIGTEAFF
DNA: TGCGCCAGCAGCCCGGGGATAGGCACTGAAGCTTTCTTT
V: TRBV5-1
J: TRBJ1-1
size: few
D: NA

CDR3: CASSHTGDSGANVLTF
DNA: TGCGCCAGCAGCCATACAGGGGATTCTGGGGCCAACGTCCTGACTTTC
V: TRBV5-1
J: TRBJ2-6
size: many
D: TRBD1

CDR3: CASSTRQGMNTEAFF
DNA: TGTGCCAGCAGTACCCGACAGGGGATGAACACTGAAGCTTTCTTT
V: TRBV12-3/TRBV12-4
J: TRBJ1-1
size: few
D: TRBD1

CDR3: CASSLTPDGYGYTF
DNA: TGTGCCAGCAGCCTGACCCCGGATGGCTATGGCTACACCTTC
V: TRBV6-5
J: TRBJ1-2
size: NA
D: NA

CDR3: CASSQNVQGRSGYTF
DNA: TGTGCCAGCAGCCAAAACGTACAGGGGCGAAGTGGCTACACCTTC
V: TRBV3-1
J: TRBJ1-2
size: few
D: TRBD1

CDR3: CASSLLPLAVGETQYF
DNA: TGTGCCAGCAGCTTATTGCCCCTAGCGGTGGGGGAGACCCAGTACTTC
V: TRBV7-2
J: TRBJ2-5
size: few
D: TRBD2

CDR3: CATSDLVLGTEQFF
DNA: TGTGCCACCAGTGATTTGGTTTTGGGGACTGAGCAGTTCTTC
V: TRBV24-1
J: TRBJ2-1
size: few
D: NA

CDR3: CSVQRWTGTGTEAFF
DNA: TGCAGCGTTCAGCGATGGACAGGGACGGGAACTGAAGCTTTCTTT
V: TRBV29-1
J: TRBJ1-1
size: few
D: TRBD1

CDR3: CASSLAPGQARGDTRYF
DNA: TGTGCCAGCAGCTTAGCGCCCGGACAGGCCCGCGGGGATACGCGGTATTTT
V: TRBV7-6
J: TRBJ2-3
size: NA
D: NA

CDR3: CASSPNPTGGSGNTIYF
DNA: TGCGCCAGCAGCCCGAACCCGACGGGGGGTAGTGGAAACACCATATATTTT
V: TRBV4-1
J: TRBJ1-3
size: NA
D: NA

CDR3: CASSFKLTNEKLFF
DNA: TGTGCCAGCAGTTTTAAGTTGACTAATGAAAAACTGTTTTTT
V: TRBV27
J: TRBJ1-4
size: NA
D: NA

CDR3: CASSYTGGTQFF
DNA: TGTGCCAGCAGTTACACGGGAGGGACCCAGTTCTTC
V: TRBV6-5
J: TRBJ2-1
size: NA
D: TRBD2

CDR3: CASNRVNQPQHF
DNA: TGTGCCAGCAACAGAGTCAATCAGCCCCAGCATTTT
V: TRBV28
J: TRBJ1-5
size: few
D: NA

CDR3: CASTTGFTYGYTF
DNA: TGTGCCAGCACGACAGGGTTCACCTATGGCTACACCTTC
V: TRBV28
J: TRBJ1-2
size: NA
D: TRBD1

CDR3: CASSPVFTQGMGNQPQHF
DNA: TGTGCCAGCAGCCCCGTTTTTACCCAGGGGATGGGCAATCAGCCCCAGCATTTT
V: TRBV6-1
J: TRBJ1-5
size: NA
D: NA

CDR3: CASTPGQGAPTRNTKAFF
DNA: TGCGCCAGCACCCCAGGACAGGGGGCTCCAACGAGAAACACTAAAGCTTTCTTT
V: TRBV10-2
J: TRBJ1-1
size: NA
D: TRBD1

CDR3: CASSFGRRNEQFF
DNA: TGTGCCAGCAGTTTTGGTCGACGAAATGAGCAGTTCTTC
V: TRBV6-2/TRBV6-3
J: TRBJ2-1
size: NA
D: NA